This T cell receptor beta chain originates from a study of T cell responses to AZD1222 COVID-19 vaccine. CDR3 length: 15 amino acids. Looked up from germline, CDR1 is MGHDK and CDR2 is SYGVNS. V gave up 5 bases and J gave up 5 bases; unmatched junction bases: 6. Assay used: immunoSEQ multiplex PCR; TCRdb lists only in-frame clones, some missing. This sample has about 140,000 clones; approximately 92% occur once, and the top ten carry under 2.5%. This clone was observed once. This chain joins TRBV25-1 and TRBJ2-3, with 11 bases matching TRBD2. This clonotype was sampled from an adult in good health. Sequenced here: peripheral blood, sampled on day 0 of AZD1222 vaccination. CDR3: CASSPSGLAVDTQYF. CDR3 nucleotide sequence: TGTGCCAGCAGTCCCTCGGGACTAGCGGTAGATACGCAGTATTTT.